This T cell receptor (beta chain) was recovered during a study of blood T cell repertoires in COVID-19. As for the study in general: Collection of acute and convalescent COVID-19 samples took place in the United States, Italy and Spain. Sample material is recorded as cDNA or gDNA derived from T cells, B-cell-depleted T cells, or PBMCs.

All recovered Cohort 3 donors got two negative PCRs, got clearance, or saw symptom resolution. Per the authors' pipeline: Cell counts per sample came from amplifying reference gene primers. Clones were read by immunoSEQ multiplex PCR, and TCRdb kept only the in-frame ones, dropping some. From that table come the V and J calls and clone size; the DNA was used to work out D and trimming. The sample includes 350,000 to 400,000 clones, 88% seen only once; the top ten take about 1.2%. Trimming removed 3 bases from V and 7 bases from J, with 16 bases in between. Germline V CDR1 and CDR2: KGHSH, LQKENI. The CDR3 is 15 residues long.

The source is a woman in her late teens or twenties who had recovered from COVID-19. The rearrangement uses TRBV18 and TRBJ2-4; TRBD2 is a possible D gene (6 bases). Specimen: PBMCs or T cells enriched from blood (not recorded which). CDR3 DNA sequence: TGTGCCAGCTCACCCTCGGGACTGCCGGGGAACATTCAGTACTTC. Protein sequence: CASSPSGLPGNIQYF.